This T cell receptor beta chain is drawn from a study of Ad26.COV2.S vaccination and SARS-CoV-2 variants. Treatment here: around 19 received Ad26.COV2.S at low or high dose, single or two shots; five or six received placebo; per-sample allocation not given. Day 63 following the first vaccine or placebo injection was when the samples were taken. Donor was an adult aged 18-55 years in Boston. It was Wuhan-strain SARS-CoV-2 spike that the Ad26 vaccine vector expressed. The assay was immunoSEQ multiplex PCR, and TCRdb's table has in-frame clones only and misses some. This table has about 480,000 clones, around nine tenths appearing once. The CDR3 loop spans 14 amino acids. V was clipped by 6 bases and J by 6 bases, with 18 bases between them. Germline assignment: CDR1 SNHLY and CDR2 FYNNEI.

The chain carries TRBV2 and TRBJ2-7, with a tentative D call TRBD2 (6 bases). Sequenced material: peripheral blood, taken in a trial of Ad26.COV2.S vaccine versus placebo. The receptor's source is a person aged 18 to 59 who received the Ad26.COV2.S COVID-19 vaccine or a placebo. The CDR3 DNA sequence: TGTGCCAGCAGGCGACTAGTAACCGTGGGCGAGCAGTACTTC. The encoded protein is CASRRLVTVGEQYF.